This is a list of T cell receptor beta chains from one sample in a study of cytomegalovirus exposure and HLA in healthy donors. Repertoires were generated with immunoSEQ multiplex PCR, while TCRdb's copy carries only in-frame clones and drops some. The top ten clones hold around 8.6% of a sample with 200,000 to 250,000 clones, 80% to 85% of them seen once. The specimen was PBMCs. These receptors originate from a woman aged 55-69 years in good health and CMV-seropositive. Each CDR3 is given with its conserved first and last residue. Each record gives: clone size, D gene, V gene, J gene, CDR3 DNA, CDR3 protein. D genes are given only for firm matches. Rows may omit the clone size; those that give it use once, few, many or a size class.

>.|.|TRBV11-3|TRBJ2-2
TGTGCCAGCAGCTTAAATATTGGGGAGCTGTTTTTT
CASSLNIGELFF
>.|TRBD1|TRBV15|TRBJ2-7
TGTGCCACCAGAAGAGGACAGGGGAGCTCCTACGAGCAGTACTTC
CATRRGQGSSYEQYF
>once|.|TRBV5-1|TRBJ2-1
TGCGCCAGCAGCTTACTAGCCGCCGACTACAATGAGCAGTTCTTC
CASSLLAADYNEQFF
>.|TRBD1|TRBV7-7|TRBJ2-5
TGTGCTAGCAGCCCTCGGACAGGGCAAGAGACCCAGTACTTC
CASSPRTGQETQYF
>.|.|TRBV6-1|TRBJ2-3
TGTGCCAGCAGCTTCCAGCGGGGCACAGATACGCAGTATTTT
CASSFQRGTDTQYF
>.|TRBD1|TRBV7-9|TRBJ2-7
TGTGCCAGCAGCTCCTACAGGGGGCCAAACTCCTACGAGCAGTACTTC
CASSSYRGPNSYEQYF
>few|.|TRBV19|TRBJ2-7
TGTGCCAGTAGTATCGGCGGGCGGAGCTCCTACGAGCAGTACTTC
CASSIGGRSSYEQYF
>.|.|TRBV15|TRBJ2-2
TGTGCCACCAGGGCGGGTGAGAACACCGGGGAGCTGTTTTTT
CATRAGENTGELFF
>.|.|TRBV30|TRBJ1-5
TGTGCCTGGAGTTTCTCCAGCAATCAGCCCCAGCATTTT
CAWSFSSNQPQHF
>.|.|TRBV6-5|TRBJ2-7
TGTGCCAGCACCGACTCGGGGGCCTACGAGCAGTACTTC
CASTDSGAYEQYF
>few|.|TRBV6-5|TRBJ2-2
TGTGCCAGCAGTCCCGGCGGGGAGCTGTTTTTT
CASSPGGELFF
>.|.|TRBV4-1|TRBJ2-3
TGCGCCAGCAGCCAACCTGGGGGGGATACGCAGTATTTT
CASSQPGGDTQYF
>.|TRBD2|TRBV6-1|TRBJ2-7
TGTGCCAGCTCTAGCGGGAGGGCCAGGACCTACGAGCAGTACTTC
CASSSGRARTYEQYF